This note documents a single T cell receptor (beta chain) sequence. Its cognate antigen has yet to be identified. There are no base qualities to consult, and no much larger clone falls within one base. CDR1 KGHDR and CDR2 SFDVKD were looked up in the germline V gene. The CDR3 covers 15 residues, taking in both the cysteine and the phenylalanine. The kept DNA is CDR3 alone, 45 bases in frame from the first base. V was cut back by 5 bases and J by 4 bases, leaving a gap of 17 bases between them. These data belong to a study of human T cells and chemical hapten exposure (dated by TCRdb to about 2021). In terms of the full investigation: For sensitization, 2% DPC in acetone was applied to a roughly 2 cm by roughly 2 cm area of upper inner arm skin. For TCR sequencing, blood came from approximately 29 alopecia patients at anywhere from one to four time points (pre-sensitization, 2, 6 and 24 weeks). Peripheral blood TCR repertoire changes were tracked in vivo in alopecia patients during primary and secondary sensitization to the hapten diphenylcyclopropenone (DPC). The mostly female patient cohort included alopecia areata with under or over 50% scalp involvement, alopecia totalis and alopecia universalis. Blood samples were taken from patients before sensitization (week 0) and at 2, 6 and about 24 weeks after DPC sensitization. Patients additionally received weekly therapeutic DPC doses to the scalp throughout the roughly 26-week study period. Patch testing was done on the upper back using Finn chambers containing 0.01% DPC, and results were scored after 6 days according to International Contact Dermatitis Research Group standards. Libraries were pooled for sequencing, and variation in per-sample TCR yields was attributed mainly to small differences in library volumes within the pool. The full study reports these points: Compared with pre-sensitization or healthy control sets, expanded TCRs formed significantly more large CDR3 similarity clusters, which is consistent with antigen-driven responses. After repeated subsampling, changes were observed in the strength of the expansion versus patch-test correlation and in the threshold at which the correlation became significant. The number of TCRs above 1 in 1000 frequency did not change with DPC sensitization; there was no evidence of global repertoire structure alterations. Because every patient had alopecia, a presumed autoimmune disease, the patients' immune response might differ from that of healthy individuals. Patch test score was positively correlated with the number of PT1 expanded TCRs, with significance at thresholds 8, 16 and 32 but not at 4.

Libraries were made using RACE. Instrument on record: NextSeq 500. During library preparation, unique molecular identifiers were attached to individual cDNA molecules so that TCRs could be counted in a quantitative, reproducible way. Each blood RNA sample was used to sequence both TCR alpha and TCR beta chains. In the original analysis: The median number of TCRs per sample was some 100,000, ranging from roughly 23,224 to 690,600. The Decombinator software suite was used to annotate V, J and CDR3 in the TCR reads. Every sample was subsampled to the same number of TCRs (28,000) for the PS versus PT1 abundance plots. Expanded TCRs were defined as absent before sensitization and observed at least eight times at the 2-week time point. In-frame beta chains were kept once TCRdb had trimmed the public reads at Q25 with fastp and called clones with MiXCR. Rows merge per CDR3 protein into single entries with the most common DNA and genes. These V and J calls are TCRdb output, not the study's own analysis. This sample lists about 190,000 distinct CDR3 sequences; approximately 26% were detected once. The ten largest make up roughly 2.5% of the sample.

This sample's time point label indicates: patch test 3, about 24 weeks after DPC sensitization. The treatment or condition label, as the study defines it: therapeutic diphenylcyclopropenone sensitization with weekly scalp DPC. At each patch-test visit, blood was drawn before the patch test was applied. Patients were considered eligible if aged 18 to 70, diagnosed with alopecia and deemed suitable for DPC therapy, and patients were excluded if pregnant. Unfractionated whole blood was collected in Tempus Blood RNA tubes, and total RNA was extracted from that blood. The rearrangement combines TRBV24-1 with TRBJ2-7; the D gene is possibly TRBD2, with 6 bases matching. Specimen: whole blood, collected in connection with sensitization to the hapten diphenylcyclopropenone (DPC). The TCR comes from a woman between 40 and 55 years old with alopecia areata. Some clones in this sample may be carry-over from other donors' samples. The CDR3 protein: CATSGRDAGGYEQYF. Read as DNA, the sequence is TGTGCCACCAGTGGGCGGGACGCCGGCGGGTACGAGCAGTACTTC.